This T cell receptor (beta chain) originates from a study of T-cell reconstitution after alpha-beta-depleted transplantation in children. Overall study results and limits: Several hundred expanded graft clones reportedly gave rise to the alpha-beta T cells present about two months after transplant. The main origin of T-cell counts and diversity one year after transplant was newly produced T cells. At day 60, the high TCRbeta diversity found in some patients originated from recipient T cells and thymic progenitors that had survived.

CDR1 is LGHDT and CDR2 is YNNKEL in the germline V gene (reference sequence). The CDR3 is made up of 15 amino acids. Between the trimmed V and J ends, which lost 2 bases and 1 base, there was a span of 11 bases. Preparation of the TCRbeta library was carried out with unique molecular identifiers. TCRdb redid the calling of the PCR reads with MiXCR, one entry per CDR3 protein. The sample includes roughly 100,000 distinct CDR3 sequences, around 7.8% of them seen just once. The sample holds many counts of this clonotype. Its antigen is still unknown. Sequencing used PBMCs, obtained before TCRalphabeta/CD19-depleted stem cell transplant. This TCR derives from a boy between 2 and 10 years old with acute lymphoblastic leukemia, due to receive a stem cell transplant. The genes are TRBV3-1 and TRBJ1-1; D is unresolved. The CDR3 region is CASSQSDTRNTEAFF. The DNA for the CDR3 is TGTGCCAGCAGCCAAAGCGACACCCGGAACACTGAAGCTTTCTTT.